This T cell receptor beta chain emerged from a study of T cell responses to AZD1222 COVID-19 vaccine. On this clone itself: What it recognizes is unknown.

Repertoires were generated with immunoSEQ multiplex PCR, while TCRdb's copy carries only in-frame clones and drops some. The sample has around 140,000 clones, about nine tenths seen once. Study-level findings and limits: The donors showed a predominance of white British ancestry and of females, with possible underestimation of clonal diversity.

The clonotype was recovered from an adult who received the AZD1222 COVID-19 vaccine. The source material was peripheral blood, sampled 28 days after the second AZD1222 dose.

CDR3 residues: CASSSRLAGYNEQFF. The CDR3 coding sequence is TGCGCCAGCAGCTCCAGACTAGCGGGATACAATGAGCAGTTCTTC. The chain uses TRBV5-1 and TRBJ2-1; the match to TRBD2 covers 11 bases. The V gene's germline CDR1 is SGHRS and CDR2 YFSETQ. The V gene end was trimmed by 3 bases and the J gene end by 4 bases; junction bases not matched to a gene: 3. This CDR3 is 15 amino acids long.